The T cell receptor (beta chain) described here comes from a study of blood T cells in healthy people across ages. Germline CDR1 MNHNY, CDR2 SVGAGI (reference sequence). V lost 0 bases and J 8 bases, leaving 4 bases between the germline ends. This CDR3 region has 12 residues. Then a second PCR, running roughly 6 to 11 cycles, was carried out with a sample-barcoded 5' primer and a J-beta primer mix. TCRdb itself ran the 5' RACE reads through MiXCR, one entry per CDR3 protein. Altogether about 720,000 distinct CDR3 sequences are present, approximately 25% being singletons, with the ten largest covering more than 3%. The same specimen was also included in a second study, on T cells of mothers and their children.

The clonotype comes from a boy between 5 and 17 years old in good health. The V call is TRBV6-6, the J call TRBJ1-4; no clear D. Sequencing was performed on blood. CDR3 residues: CASSYSKEKLFF. The CDR3 coding sequence is TGTGCCAGCAGTTACTCGAAAGAAAAACTGTTTTTT.